This T cell receptor (beta chain) was observed in a study of blood T cell repertoires in COVID-19. Patients at the Seattle site were enrolled during active infection and followed longitudinally. Profiling relied on immunoSEQ multiplex PCR, and the TCRdb table lists in-frame clones only, not all of them. Here the sample spans tens of thousands of clones, about 92% being singletons. CDR1 and CDR2 (germline): MNHEY, SVGAGI. CDR3 length: 15 amino acids. Trimming shortened V by 0 bases and J by 5 bases, and 12 bases separated the two germline ends. Material: peripheral blood. This receptor was taken from a man aged 45 to 65 with COVID-19, enrolled during active disease. The chain has TRBV6-5 and TRBJ2-3; tentatively, D is TRBD2 (5 bases). The CDR3 region has the DNA TGTGCCAGCAGTTACTCGAGACTGGGAGTAGATACGCAGTATTTT. Translating gives CASSYSRLGVDTQYF.